This record covers a single T cell receptor beta chain. Its antigen is not identified. Roughly 0.5 to 1 ug RNA was reverse transcribed with random hexamers. By means of immunoSEQ multiplex PCR, TCR beta CDR3 spanning 54 Vbeta and 13 Jbeta underwent amplification. MiXCR was run by TCRdb on the immunoSEQ multiplex PCR reads, yielding one entry per CDR3 protein. The table includes about 200,000 distinct CDR3 sequences, around 95% detected once. These data belong to a study of CD8 T cells in Susac syndrome. Study conclusions and caveats: The number of individuals included in the study's TCR sequencing and HLA analysis was acknowledged as relatively small.

The authors sequenced TCR beta from blood CD8+ and CD4+ T cells. Both CD4+ and CD8+ T cells were negatively isolated, and TEMRA cells underwent FACS enrichment. The specimen was CD4+ T cells from PBMCs. This sequence was found in a human donor in good health.

In DNA form, the CDR3 reads TGTGCCACCAGTGATTCGGGAGCCTTGGAGACCCAGTACTTC. Encoded protein: CATSDSGALETQYF. The chain joins TRBV24-1 to TRBJ2-5, with TRBD2 as a possible D gene (6 bases). V gave up 2 bases and J gave up 5 bases, with 11 bases separating them. The CDR3 extends over 14 amino acids. Germline loops: CDR1 KGHDR, CDR2 SFDVKD.